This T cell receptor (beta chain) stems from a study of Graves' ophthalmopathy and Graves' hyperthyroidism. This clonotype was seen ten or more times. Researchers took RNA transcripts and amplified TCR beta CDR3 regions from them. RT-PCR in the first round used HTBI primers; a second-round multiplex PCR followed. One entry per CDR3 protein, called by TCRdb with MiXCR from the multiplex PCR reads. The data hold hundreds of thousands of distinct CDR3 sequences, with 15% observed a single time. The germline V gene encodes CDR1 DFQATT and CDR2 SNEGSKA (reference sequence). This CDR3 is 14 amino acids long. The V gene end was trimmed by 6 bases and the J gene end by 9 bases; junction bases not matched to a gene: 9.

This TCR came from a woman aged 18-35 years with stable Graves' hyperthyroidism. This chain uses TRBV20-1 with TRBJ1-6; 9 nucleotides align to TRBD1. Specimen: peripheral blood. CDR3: CSAPSGTGSSPLHF. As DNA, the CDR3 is TGCAGTGCCCCGTCCGGGACAGGGAGTTCACCCCTCCACTTT.